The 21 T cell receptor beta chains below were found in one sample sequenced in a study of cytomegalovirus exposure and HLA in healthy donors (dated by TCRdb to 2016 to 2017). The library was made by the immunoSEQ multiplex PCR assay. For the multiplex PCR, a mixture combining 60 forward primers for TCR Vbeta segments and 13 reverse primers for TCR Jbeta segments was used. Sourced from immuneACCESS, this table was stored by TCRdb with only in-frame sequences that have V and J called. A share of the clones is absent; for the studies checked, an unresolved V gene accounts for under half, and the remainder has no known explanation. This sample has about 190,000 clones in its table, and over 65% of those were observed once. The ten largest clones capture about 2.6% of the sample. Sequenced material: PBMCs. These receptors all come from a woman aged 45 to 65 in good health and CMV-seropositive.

The CDR3 nucleotides are TGTGCCAGCATTGGAGGGTCTACTCCCTACGAGCAGTACTTC. Its translation is CASIGGSTPYEQYF. J is TRBJ2-7 and V is TRBV28, with D possibly being TRBD2 (6 bases). Trimming shortened V by 7 bases and J by 2 bases, and 15 bases separated the two germline ends. This CDR3 spans 14 amino acids. From germline, CDR1 is MDHEN and CDR2 SYDVKM.

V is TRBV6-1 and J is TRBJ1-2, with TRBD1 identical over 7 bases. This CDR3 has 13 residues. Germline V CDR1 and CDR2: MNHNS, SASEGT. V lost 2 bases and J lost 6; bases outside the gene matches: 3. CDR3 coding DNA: TGTGCCAGCAGTGAAACAGGGGTGGATGGCTACACCTTC. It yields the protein CASSETGVDGYTF.

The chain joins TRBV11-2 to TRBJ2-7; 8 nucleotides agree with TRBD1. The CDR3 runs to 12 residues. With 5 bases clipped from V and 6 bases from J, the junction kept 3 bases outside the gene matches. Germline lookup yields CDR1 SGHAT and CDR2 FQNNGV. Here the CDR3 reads CASSQTGVEQYF. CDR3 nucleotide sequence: TGTGCCAGCAGCCAGACAGGGGTCGAGCAGTACTTC.

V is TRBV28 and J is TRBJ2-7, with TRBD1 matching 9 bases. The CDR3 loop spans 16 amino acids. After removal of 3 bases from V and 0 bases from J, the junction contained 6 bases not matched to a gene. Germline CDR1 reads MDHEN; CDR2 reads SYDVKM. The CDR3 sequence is CASSFPGQGISYEQYF. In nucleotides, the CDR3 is TGTGCCAGCAGTTTCCCCGGACAGGGGATCTCCTACGAGCAGTACTTC.

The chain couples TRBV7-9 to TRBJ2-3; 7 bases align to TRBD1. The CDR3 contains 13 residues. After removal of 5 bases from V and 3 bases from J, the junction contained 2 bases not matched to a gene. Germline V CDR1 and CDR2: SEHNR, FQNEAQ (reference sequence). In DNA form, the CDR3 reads TGTGCCAGCAGCACAGGGGTGACAGATACGCAGTATTTT. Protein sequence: CASSTGVTDTQYF.

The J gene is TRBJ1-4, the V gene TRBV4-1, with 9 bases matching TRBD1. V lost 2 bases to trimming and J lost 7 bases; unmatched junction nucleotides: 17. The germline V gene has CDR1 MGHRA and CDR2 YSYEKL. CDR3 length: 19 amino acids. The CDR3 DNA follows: TGCGCCAGCAGCCAACCCGGGACAGGGACCCGAGGCCTTCTTGAAAAACTGTTTTTT. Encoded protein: CASSQPGTGTRGLLEKLFF.

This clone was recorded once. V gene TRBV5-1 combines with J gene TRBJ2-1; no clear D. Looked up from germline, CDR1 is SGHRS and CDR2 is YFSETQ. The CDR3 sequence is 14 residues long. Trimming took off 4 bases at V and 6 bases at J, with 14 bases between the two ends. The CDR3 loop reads CASSLGEPFNEQFF. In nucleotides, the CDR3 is TGCGCCAGCAGCCTTGGTGAGCCATTCAATGAGCAGTTCTTC. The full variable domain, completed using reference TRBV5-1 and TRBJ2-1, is KAGVTQTPRYLIKTRGQQVTLSCSPISGHRSVSWYQQTPGQGLQFLFEYFSETQRNKGNFPGRFSGRQFSNSRSEMNVSTLELGDSALYLCASSLGEPFNEQFFGPGTRLTVL.

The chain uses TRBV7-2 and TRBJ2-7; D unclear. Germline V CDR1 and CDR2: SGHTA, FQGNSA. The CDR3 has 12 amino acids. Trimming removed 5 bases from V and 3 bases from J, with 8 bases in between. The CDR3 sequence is CASSLQNYEQYF. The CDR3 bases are TGTGCCAGCAGCCTCCAGAACTACGAGCAGTACTTC.

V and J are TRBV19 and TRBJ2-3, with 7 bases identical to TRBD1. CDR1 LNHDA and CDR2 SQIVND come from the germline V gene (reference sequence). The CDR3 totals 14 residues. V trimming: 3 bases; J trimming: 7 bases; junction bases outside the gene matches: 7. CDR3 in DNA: TGTGCCAGTAGTATGGGACAGTCTCGATATACGCAGTATTTT. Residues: CASSMGQSRYTQYF.

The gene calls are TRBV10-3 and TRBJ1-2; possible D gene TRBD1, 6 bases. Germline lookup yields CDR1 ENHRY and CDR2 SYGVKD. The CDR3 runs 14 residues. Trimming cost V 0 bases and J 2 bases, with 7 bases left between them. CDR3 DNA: TGTGCCATCAGTGAGTCGGACAGAAACTATGGCTACACCTTC. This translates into CAISESDRNYGYTF.

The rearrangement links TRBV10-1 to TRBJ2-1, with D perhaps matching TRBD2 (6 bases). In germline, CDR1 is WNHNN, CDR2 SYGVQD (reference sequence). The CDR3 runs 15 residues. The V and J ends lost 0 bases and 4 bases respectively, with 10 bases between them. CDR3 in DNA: TGCGCCAGCAGTGAGTCGGGGGGTATGTACAATGAGCAGTTCTTC. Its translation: CASSESGGMYNEQFF.

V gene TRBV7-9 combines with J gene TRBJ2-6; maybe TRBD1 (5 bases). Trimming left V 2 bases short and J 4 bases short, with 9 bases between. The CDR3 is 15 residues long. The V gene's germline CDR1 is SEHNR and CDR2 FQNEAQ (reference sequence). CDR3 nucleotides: TGTGCCAGCAGCTTATCAGGGCTCGGGGCCAACGTCCTGACTTTC. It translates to CASSLSGLGANVLTF.

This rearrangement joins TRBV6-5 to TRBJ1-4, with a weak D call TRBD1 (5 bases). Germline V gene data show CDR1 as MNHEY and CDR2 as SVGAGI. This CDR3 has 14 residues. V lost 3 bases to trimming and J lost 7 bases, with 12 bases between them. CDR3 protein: CASSYRAGPEKLFF. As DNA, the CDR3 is TGTGCCAGCAGTTATAGGGCAGGGCCTGAAAAACTGTTTTTT.

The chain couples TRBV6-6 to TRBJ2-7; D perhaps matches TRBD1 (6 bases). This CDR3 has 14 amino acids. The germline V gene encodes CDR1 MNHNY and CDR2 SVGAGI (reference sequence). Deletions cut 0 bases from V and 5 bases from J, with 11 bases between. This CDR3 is CASSYSIGGNEQYF. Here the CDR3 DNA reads TGTGCCAGCAGTTACTCGATAGGGGGTAACGAGCAGTACTTC.

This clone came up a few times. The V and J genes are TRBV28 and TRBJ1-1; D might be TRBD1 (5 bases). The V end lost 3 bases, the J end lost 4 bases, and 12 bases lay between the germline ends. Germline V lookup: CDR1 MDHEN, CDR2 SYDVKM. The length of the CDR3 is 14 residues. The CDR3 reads CASSLPGKATEAFF. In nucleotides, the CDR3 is TGTGCCAGCAGTTTGCCAGGGAAGGCCACTGAAGCTTTCTTT.

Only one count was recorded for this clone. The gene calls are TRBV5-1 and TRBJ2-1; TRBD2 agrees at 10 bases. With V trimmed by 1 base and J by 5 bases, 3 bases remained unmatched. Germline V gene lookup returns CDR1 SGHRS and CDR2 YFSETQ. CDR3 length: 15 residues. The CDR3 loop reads CASSLSAGGHNEQFF. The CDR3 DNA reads TGCGCCAGCAGCTTGTCAGCGGGGGGGCACAATGAGCAGTTCTTC.

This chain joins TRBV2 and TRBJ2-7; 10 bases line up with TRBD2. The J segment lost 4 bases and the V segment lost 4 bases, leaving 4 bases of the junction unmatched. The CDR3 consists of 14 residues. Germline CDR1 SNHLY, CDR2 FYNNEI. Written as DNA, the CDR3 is TGTGCCAGCAGTGGAAGTAGCGGGGGGTACGAGCAGTACTTC. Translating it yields CASSGSSGGYEQYF.

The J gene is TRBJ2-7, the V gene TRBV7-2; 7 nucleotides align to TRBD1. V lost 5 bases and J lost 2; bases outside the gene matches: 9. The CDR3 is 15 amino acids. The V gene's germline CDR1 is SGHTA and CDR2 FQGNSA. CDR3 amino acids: CASSPQGVGPYEQYF. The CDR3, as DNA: TGTGCCAGCAGCCCCCAGGGGGTAGGTCCCTACGAGCAGTACTTC.

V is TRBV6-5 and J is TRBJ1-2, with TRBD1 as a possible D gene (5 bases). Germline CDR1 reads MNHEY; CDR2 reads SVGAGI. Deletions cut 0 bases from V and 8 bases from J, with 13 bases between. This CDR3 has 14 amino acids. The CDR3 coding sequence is TGTGCCAGCAGTTACTCGAAGGGGTTTGGCGGCTACACCTTC. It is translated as CASSYSKGFGGYTF.

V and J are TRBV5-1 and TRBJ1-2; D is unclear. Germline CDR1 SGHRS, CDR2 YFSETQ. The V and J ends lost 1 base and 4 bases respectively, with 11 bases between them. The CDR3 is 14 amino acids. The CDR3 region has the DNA TGCGCCAGCAGCTTGCAAGAGGTCTCCTATGGCTACACCTTC. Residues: CASSLQEVSYGYTF.

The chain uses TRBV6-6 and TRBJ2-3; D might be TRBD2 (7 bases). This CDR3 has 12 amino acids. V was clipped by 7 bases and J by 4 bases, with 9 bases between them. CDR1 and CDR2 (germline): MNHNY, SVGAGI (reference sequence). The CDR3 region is CASNGGPDTQYF. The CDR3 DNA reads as TGTGCCAGCAACGGGGGGCCAGATACGCAGTATTTT.